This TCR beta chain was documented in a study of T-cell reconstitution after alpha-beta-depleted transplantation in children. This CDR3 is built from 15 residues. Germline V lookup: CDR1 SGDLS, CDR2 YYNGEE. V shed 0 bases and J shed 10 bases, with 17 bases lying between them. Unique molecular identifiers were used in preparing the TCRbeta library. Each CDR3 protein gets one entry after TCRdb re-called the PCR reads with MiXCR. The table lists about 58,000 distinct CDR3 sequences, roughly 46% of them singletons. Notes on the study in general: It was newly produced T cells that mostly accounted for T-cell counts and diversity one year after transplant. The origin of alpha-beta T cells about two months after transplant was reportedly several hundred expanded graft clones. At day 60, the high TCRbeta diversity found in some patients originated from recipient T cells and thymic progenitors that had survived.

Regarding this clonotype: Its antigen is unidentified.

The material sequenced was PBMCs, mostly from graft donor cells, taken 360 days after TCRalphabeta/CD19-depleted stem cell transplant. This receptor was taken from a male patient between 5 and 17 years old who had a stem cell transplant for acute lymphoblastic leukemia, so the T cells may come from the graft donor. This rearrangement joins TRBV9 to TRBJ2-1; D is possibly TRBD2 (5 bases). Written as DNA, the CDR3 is TGTGCCAGCAGCGTAGTCGGGCGGGCCCTCGGGGAGCAGTTCTTC. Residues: CASSVVGRALGEQFF.